This note documents a single TCR gamma chain sequence. The antigen is unknown. Thymocytes were sorted as CD3+ TCRVdelta1+ TCRVdelta2- after alphabeta T cell depletion. These data come from a study of Vδ1+ human thymocytes. RNA was extracted from the cells and then reverse transcribed. Multiplex PCR used pooled V-gene forward primers and a constant-region reverse primer to amplify CDR3s. TCRdb reanalyzed the multiplex PCR reads using CATT. The data show 20,000 to 25,000 gamma-chain clones, roughly 15% seen once. CDR1 is VENAVY, CDR2 YDSYNSRV, per germline. Germline trimming cut 9 bases from V and 9 bases from J; bases unmatched to any gene: 4. The length of the CDR3 is 10 residues. Findings and limits, study-wide: Highly polyclonal TRG and TRD repertoires with Gaussian CDR3 length distributions appeared in thymus. Around a fifth of thymic delta-chain sequences were Vdelta2, with few Vdelta3, unlike blood Vdelta1+ controls. Unexpected Vdelta2 sequences could cause misinterpretation of bulk repertoire data. Donors shared many TRG clonotypes but few TRD clonotypes.

The sequence was obtained from a child in the first two years of life who had congenital heart surgery. The rearrangement links TRGV8 to TRGJP1. The specimen was Vdelta1+ gamma-delta thymocytes from the thymus. The subset: FACS-sorted CD3+ TCRalphabeta- TCRVdelta1+ TCRVdelta2- thymocytes. The CDR3 DNA reads TGTGCCACCGGCTGTTGGTTCAAGATATTT. Translation gives CATGCWFKIF.